What follows is one T cell receptor (beta chain) and its context. No antigen is known for it. Germline CDR1 reads SGHRS; CDR2 reads YFSETQ. The length of the CDR3 is 14 residues. The data were obtained in a study of CXCR3-negative and CXCR3-positive naive CD8 T cells. Study-level points and caveats: Within a donor, both naive subsets shared TRBV-TRBJ usage, unlike memory cells.

Naive CD8+ T cells displayed a CD45RO-CCR7+CD27+CD95- phenotype. 5' RACE that incorporated UMI labels was used to prepare the TRB cDNA libraries. Reanalyzing the 5' RACE reads, TCRdb keeps one entry per CDR3 protein, without DNA. Listed are about 82,000 distinct CDR3 sequences; 0.85% to 1.4% falls within the top ten. The rearrangement uses TRBV5-1 and TRBJ2-7; without DNA, the TCRdb call of TRBD1 cannot be checked. Source material: naive CXCR3- CD8+ T cells from blood. Stated subset: CD45RO-CCR7+CD27+CD95- naive CD8+ T cells lacking CXCR3 (TNR3-). The sequence was obtained from a human donor in good health. Some clones in this sample may be carry-over from other donors' samples. The CDR3 loop reads CARTPLGRAYEQYF.